This T cell receptor (beta chain) was captured by sequencing in a study of T cell responses to AZD1222 COVID-19 vaccine. The germline gives CDR1 SQVTM, CDR2 ANQGSEA. The CDR3 contains 13 residues. The V and J ends lost 3 bases and 4 bases, in that order; junction bases with no gene match: 5. Study outcomes and limitations: The reported proportion of spike-specific TCRs targeting unmutated variant regions was nearly half. Vaccine-associated CD4 TCRs ranged over spike, dominating at 160-218 and 743-854.

The sample holds a few counts of this clone. As yet, its antigen is unknown. Profiled with immunoSEQ multiplex PCR; TCRdb holds only in-frame clones, not every one. The sample lists about 69,000 clones, around 86% occurring once. The source was peripheral blood, collected on day 0 of AZD1222 vaccination. The TCR was taken from an adult in good health. The chain carries TRBV29-1 and TRBJ2-7, with 8 positions matching TRBD2. CDR3 bases: TGCAGCGTTGAGGAGCGGGAGCGGTACGAGCAGTACTTC. Translated, it gives CSVEERERYEQYF.